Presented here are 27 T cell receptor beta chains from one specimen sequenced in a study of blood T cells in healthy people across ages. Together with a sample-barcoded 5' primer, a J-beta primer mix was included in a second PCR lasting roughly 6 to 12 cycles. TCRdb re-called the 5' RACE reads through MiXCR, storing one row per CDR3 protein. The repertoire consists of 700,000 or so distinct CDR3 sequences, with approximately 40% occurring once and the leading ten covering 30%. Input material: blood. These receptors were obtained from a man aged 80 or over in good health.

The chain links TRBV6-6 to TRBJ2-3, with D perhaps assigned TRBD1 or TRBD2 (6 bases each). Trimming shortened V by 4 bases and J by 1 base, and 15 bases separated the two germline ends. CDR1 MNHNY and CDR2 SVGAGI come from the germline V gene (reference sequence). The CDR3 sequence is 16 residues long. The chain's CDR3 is CASSWGARAGTDTQYF. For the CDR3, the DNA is TGTGCCAGCAGTTGGGGGGCTAGGGCTGGCACAGATACGCAGTATTTT.

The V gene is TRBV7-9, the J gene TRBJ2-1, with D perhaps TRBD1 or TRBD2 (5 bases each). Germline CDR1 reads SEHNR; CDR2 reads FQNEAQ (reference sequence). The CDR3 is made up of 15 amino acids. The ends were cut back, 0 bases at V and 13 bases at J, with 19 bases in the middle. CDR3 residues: CASSLAKGRGETQFF. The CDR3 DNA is TGTGCCAGCAGCTTAGCGAAAGGGCGAGGGGAGACCCAGTTCTTC.

The CDR3 DNA follows: TGTGCCAGCAGAAAATACAATGAGCAGTTCTTC. Protein: CASRKYNEQFF. The J gene is TRBJ2-1, the V gene TRBV27; D remains ambiguous. The germline CDR1 and CDR2 sequences are MNHEY and SMNVEV (reference sequence). V lost 6 bases and J lost 4, with 4 bases in between. The CDR3 length is 11 residues.

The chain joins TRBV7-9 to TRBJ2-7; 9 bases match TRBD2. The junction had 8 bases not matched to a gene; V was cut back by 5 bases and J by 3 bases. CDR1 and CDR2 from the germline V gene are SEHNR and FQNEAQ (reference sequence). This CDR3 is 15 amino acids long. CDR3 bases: TGTGCCAGCAGCCATAGCGGGGGCCGCGGCTACGAGCAGTACTTC. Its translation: CASSHSGGRGYEQYF. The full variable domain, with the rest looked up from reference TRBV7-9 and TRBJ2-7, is DTGVSQNPRHKITKRGQNVTFRCDPISEHNRLYWYRQTLGQGPEFLTYFQNEAQLEKSRLLSDRFSAERPKGSFSTLEIQRTEQGDSAMYLCASSHSGGRGYEQYFGPGTRLTVT.

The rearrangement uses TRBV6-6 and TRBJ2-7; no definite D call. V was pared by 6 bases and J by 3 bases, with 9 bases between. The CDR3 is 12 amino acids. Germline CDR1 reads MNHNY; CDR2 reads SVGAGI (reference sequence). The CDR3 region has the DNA TGTGCCAGCAGGAACCCAGACTACGAGCAGTACTTC. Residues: CASRNPDYEQYF.

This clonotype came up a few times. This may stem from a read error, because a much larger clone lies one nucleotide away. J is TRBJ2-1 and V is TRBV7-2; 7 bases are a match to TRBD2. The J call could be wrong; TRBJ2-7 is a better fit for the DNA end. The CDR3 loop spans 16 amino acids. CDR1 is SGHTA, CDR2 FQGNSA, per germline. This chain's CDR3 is CASSPPGRAGSNEQYF. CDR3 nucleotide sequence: TGTGCCAGCAGCCCCCCCGGACGAGCGGGAAGCAATGAGCAGTACTTC.

The CDR3 loop reads CASSWGGQSYEQYF. DNA for the CDR3: TGTGCCAGCAGCTGGGGGGGGCAATCCTACGAGCAGTACTTC. The chain couples TRBV7-2 to TRBJ2-7, with a weak D call TRBD2 (7 bases). V lost 4 bases and J lost 1, with 11 bases in between. The CDR3 sequence is 14 residues long. CDR1 SGHTA and CDR2 FQGNSA come from the germline V gene.

The CDR3 DNA follows: TGCGCCAGCAGCTTGGCCTACGGGGGGGTCGGAGAGACCCAGTACTTC. Its translation: CASSLAYGGVGETQYF. The chain joins TRBV5-1 to TRBJ2-5, with 8 bases fitting TRBD2. In germline, CDR1 is SGHRS, CDR2 YFSETQ. Losses at the gene ends were 0 bases for V and 4 bases for J; bases not matched to a gene: 8. CDR3 size: 16 residues.

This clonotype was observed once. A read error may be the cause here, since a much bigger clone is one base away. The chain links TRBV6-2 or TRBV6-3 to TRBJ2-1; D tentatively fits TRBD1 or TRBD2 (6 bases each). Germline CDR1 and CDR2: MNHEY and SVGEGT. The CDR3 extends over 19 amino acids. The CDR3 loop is CAGSIRGRGRGTDYNEQFF. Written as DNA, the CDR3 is TGTGCCGGCAGCATTCGTGGCAGGGGTCGGGGGACTGATTACAATGAGCAGTTCTTC.

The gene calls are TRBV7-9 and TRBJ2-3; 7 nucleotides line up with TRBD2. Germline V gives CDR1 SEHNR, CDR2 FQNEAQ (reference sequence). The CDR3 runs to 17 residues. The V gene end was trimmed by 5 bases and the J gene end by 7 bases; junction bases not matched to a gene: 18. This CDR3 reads CASSQSLSGALSNTQYF. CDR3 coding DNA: TGTGCCAGCAGCCAAAGCTTGAGCGGGGCTCTTTCGAATACGCAGTATTTT.

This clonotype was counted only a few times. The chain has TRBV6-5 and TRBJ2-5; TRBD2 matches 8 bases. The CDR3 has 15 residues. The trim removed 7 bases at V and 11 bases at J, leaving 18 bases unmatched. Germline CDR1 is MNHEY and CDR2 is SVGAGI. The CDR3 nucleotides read TGTGCCAGCACGCCCTCCTCGGGGGGGGCCAGGGAGCAGTACTTC. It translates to CASTPSSGGAREQYF.

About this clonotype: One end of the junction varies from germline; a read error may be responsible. The CDR3 DNA is TGCAGCGCCCGGACAGGGTCAACCTACGAGCAGTACTTT. Translated, it gives CSARTGSTYEQYF. This chain connects TRBV29-1 to TRBJ2-7; 8 bases are shared with TRBD1. Germline lookup yields CDR1 SQVTM and CDR2 ANQGSEA. CDR3 length: 13 amino acids.

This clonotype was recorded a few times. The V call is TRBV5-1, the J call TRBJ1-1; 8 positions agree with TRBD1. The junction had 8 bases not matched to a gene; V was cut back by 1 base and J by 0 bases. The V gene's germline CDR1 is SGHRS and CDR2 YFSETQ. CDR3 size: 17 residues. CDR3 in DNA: TGCGCCAGCAGCTTGCTAGGCAGGGGGCAAGTGAACACTGAAGCTTTCTTT. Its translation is CASSLLGRGQVNTEAFF. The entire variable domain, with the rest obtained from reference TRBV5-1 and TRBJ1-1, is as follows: KAGVTQTPRYLIKTRGQQVTLSCSPISGHRSVSWYQQTPGQGLQFLFEYFSETQRNKGNFPGRFSGRQFSNSRSEMNVSTLELGDSALYLCASSLLGRGQVNTEAFFGQGTRLTVV.

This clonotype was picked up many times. This CDR3 is CASGLSTGHGYTF. The DNA for the CDR3 is TGTGCTAGTGGTTTGAGTACAGGCCACGGCTACACCTTC. V usage is TRBV12-5 and J usage is TRBJ1-2, with a possible D match to TRBD1 (5 bases). This CDR3 is built from 13 residues. Trimming took off 2 bases at V and 8 bases at J, with 12 bases between the two ends. Germline CDR1 and CDR2: LGHNT and FRNRAP.

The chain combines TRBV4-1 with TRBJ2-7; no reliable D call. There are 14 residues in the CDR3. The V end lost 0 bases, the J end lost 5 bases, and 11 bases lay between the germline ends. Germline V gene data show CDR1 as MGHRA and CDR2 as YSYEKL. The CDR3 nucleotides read TGCGCCAGCAGCCAAGATCACAGACGGAACGAGCAGTACTTC. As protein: CASSQDHRRNEQYF.

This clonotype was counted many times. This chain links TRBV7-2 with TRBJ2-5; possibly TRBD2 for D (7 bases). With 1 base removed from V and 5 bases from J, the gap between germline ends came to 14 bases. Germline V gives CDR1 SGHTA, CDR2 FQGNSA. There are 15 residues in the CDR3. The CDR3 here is CASSLVLARGETQYF. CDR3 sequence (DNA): TGTGCCAGCAGCTTAGTACTAGCGAGGGGGGAGACCCAGTACTTC.

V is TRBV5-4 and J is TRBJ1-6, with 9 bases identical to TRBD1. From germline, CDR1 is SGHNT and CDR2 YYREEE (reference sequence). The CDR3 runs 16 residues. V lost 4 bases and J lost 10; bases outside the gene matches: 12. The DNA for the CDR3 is TGTGCCAGCAGCCCTCGATCGGGACAGGGTTTATCACCCCTCCACTTT. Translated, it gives CASSPRSGQGLSPLHF.

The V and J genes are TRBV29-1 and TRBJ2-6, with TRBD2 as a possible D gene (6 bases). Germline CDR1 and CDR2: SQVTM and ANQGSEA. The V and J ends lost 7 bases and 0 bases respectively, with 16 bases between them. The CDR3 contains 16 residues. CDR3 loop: CSASGLGGSGANVLTF. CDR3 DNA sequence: TGCAGCGCCTCTGGGCTCGGGGGCTCTGGGGCCAACGTCCTGACTTTC. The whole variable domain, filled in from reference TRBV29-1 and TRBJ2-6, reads SAVISQKPSRDICQRGTSLTIQCQVDSQVTMMFWYRQQPGQSLTLIATANQGSEATYESGFVIDKFPISRPNLTFSTLTVSNMSPEDSSIYLCSASGLGGSGANVLTFGAGSRLTVL.

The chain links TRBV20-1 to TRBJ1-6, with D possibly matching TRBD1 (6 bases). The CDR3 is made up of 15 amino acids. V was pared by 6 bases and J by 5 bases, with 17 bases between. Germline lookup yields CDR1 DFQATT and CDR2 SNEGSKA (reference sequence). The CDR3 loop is CSARQDQRNNSPLHF. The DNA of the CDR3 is TGCAGTGCCCGACAGGATCAGAGAAATAATTCACCCCTCCACTTT.

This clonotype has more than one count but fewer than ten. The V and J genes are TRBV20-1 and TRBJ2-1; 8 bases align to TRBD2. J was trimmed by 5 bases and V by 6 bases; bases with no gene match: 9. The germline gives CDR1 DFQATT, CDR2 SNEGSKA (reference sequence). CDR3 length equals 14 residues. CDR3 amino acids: CSAPVGRGDNEQFF. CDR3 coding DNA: TGCAGTGCCCCGGTGGGGCGGGGGGACAATGAGCAGTTCTTC.

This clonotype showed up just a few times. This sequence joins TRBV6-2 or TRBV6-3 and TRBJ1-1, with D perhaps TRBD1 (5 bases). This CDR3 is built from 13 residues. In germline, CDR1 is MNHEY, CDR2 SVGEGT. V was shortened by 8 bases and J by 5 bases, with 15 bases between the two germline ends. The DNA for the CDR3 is TGTGCCAGCCTACCAAGGACACGGACTGAAGCTTTCTTT. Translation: CASLPRTRTEAFF.

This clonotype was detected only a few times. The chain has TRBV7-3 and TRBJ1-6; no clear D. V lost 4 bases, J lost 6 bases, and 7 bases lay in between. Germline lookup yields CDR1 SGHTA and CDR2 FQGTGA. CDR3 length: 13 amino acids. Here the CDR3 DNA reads TGTGCCAGCAGCTCATCCCCTAATTCACCCCTCCACTTT. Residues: CASSSSPNSPLHF.

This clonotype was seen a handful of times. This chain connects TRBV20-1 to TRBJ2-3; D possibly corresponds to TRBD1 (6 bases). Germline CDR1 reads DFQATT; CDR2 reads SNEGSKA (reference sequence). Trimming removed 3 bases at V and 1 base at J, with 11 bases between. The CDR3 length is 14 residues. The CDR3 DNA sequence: TGCAGTGCTAGTTCAGGGGATGGCACAGATACGCAGTATTTT. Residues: CSASSGDGTDTQYF.

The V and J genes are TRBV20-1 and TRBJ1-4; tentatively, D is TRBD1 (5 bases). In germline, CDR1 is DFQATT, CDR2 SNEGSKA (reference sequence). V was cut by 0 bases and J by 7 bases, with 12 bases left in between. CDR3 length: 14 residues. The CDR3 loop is CSAREPREGEKLFF. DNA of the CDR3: TGCAGTGCTAGAGAACCCAGGGAAGGTGAAAAACTGTTTTTT.

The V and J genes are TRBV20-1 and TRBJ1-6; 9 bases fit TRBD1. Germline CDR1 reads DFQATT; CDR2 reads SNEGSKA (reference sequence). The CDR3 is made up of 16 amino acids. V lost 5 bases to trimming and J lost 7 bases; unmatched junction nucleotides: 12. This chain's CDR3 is CSAQGQGGPGNSPLHF. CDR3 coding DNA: TGCAGTGCTCAGGGACAGGGAGGACCGGGAAATTCACCCCTCCACTTT.

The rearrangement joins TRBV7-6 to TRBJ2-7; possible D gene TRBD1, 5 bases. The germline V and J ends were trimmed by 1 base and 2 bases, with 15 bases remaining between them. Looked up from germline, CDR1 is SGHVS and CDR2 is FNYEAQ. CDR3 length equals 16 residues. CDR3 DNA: TGTGCCAGCAGCTTAGGGGGCCCCCAGGGCCCCTACGAGCAGTACTTC. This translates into CASSLGGPQGPYEQYF. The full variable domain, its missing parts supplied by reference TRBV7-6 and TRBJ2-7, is GAGVSQSPRYKVTKRGQDVALRCDPISGHVSLYWYRQALGQGPEFLTYFNYEAQQDKSGLPNDRFSAERPEGSISTLTIQRTEQRDSAMYRCASSLGGPQGPYEQYFGPGTRLTVT.

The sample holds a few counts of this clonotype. CDR3 amino acids: CASSSLIDKYEQYF. Here the CDR3 DNA reads TGCGCCAGCAGCTCCCTAATCGATAAGTACGAGCAGTACTTC. The chain joins TRBV5-1 to TRBJ2-7; unclear D gene. The CDR3 runs to 14 residues. V lost 3 bases to trimming and J lost 4 bases, with 14 bases between them. CDR1 and CDR2 (germline): SGHRS, YFSETQ.